Only a few counts were recorded for the clone carrying this T cell receptor beta chain. These data belong to a study of blood T cells in healthy people across ages. Together with a sample-barcoded 5' primer, a J-beta primer mix was included in a second PCR lasting roughly 6 to 12 cycles. TCRdb reprocessed the 5' RACE reads with MiXCR, giving one entry per CDR3 protein. The sample has fewer than 1.5 million distinct CDR3 sequences, around 39% seen once; the top ten hold 6.5% to 10%. Per germline, CDR1 SNHLY and CDR2 FYNNEI. V lost 9 bases, J lost 6 bases, and 18 bases lay in between. The CDR3 has 14 amino acids.

The sequence derives from a woman under 30 in good health. The chain couples TRBV2 to TRBJ2-1; possibly TRBD1 for D (6 bases). The sample comprised blood. The CDR3 DNA follows: TGTGCCAGTGGGACATCGAGCGGTACCAATGAGCAGTTCTTC. Translated: CASGTSSGTNEQFF.